This T cell receptor (beta chain) was sequenced during a study of CD8+ T cells in alopecia areata. This CDR3 is built from 17 residues. The V gene's germline CDR1 is ENHRY and CDR2 SYGVKD. The V end was cut by 1 base, the J end by 3 bases, with 17 bases between. The sequencing template was cDNA reverse transcribed from extracted RNA. The table came from immunoSEQ multiplex PCR; TCRdb's copy has only in-frame clones and leaves some out. The sample has 61,000 or so clones, 95% to 97% seen once. The receptor was isolated from a human donor with alopecia areata. The source material was CD8+ T cells sorted from blood, sampled at week 0. V is TRBV10-3 and J is TRBJ2-3; D unclear. The CDR3 nucleotides are TGTGCCATCAGTGAGTTAGTCGCCGATATTAGGACAGATACGCAGTATTTT. Amino acids: CAISELVADIRTDTQYF.